These 20 T cell receptor beta chains were sequenced from one sample in a study of blood T cells in healthy people across ages. A second about 6 to 11 cycle PCR used barcoded and J-beta primers. TCRdb reanalysed the 5' RACE reads using MiXCR and keeps one entry per CDR3 protein. Of about 1 million distinct CDR3 sequences listed, 45% were seen once; the top ten hold approximately 17%. Material for sequencing was blood. The source is a woman in her sixties in good health.

This clonotype was seen only a few times. The chain joins TRBV29-1 to TRBJ1-2; D may be TRBD1 (6 bases). The V gene's germline CDR1 is SQVTM and CDR2 ANQGSEA. Deletions cut 3 bases from V and 4 bases from J, with 12 bases between. This CDR3 region has 13 residues. The CDR3 nucleotides read TGCAGCGTTGATGTAGGGACACCCTATGGCTACACCTTC. Amino acid sequence: CSVDVGTPYGYTF.

Comment on this clonotype: This may arise from a read error, as a much more abundant clone is one base away. This sequence joins TRBV4-1 and TRBJ2-1; maybe TRBD1 (6 bases). Germline loops: CDR1 MGHRA, CDR2 YSYEKL. The CDR3 has 13 residues. The CDR3 sequence: CASGQVRGNEQFF. Written as DNA, the CDR3 is TGCGCCAGCGGCCAAGTCAGGGGTAATGAGCAGTTCTTC.

The gene calls are TRBV2 and TRBJ1-3; tentative D call: TRBD1 (6 bases). In germline, CDR1 is SNHLY, CDR2 FYNNEI. With 4 bases removed from V and 4 bases from J, the gap between germline ends came to 8 bases. The CDR3 extends over 13 amino acids. CDR3 residues: CASSGQVGNTIYF. The CDR3 DNA is TGTGCCAGCAGTGGACAGGTGGGAAACACCATATATTTT.

V is TRBV7-3 and J is TRBJ2-5; D is possibly TRBD2 (6 bases). The CDR3 length is 15 residues. Deletions cut 5 bases from V and 11 bases from J, with 24 bases between. Germline V gene sequence: CDR1 SGHTA, CDR2 FQGTGA. This CDR3 is CASSLLTGAYNEQYF. DNA of the CDR3: TGTGCCAGCAGCCTCCTCACGGGAGCCTACAATGAGCAGTACTTC.

CDR3 loop: CSARAPRDRGGTEAFF. DNA of the CDR3: TGCAGTGCTAGAGCCCCCCGGGACAGAGGGGGCACTGAAGCTTTCTTT. V usage is TRBV20-1 and J usage is TRBJ1-1, with TRBD1 matching over 7 bases. The germline V gene has CDR1 DFQATT and CDR2 SNEGSKA (reference sequence). The CDR3 spans 16 residues. V trimming: 1 base; J trimming: 4 bases; junction bases outside the gene matches: 12.

The genes are TRBV5-5 and TRBJ2-2; 9 nucleotides align to TRBD1. There are 16 residues in the CDR3. Germline CDR1 SGHKS, CDR2 YYEKEE (reference sequence). V was pared by 1 base and J by 7 bases, with 8 bases of the junction left unmatched. CDR3 bases: TGTGCCAGCAGCTTGATCACAGGGGGCTTCATCGGGGAGCTGTTTTTT. Encoded protein: CASSLITGGFIGELFF.

The V gene is TRBV30, the J gene TRBJ2-1; 7 nucleotides match TRBD1. The CDR3 runs to 13 residues. Germline CDR1 reads GTSNPN; CDR2 reads SVGIG (reference sequence). With 8 bases clipped from V and 2 bases from J, the junction kept 6 bases outside the gene matches. The CDR3 reads CAGKGATYNEQFF. The CDR3 region has the DNA TGTGCCGGCAAGGGGGCCACCTACAATGAGCAGTTCTTC.

The chain joins TRBV10-3 to TRBJ2-1; 11 bases match TRBD2. The CDR3 is 15 amino acids. In germline, CDR1 is ENHRY, CDR2 SYGVKD. The ends lost 4 bases at V and 5 bases at J; junction bases unmatched: 4. CDR3 amino acids: CAISVKTSGNNEQFF. The CDR3 coding sequence is TGTGCCATCAGTGTAAAGACTAGCGGGAACAATGAGCAGTTCTTC.

V usage is TRBV6-5 and J usage is TRBJ2-4, with D perhaps assigned TRBD1 or TRBD2 (7 bases each). The CDR3 runs to 15 residues. Germline V gene lookup returns CDR1 MNHEY and CDR2 SVGAGI. Trimming pared 4 bases from V and 4 bases from J, leaving 14 bases between. CDR3 protein: CASSSQGGGKNIQYF. The DNA for the CDR3 is TGTGCCAGCAGTTCCCAGGGGGGGGGTAAAAACATTCAGTACTTC.

The gene calls are TRBV28 and TRBJ1-4, with D possibly being TRBD1 (5 bases). CDR3 size: 15 residues. The germline V gene encodes CDR1 MDHEN and CDR2 SYDVKM. The V and J ends lost 4 bases and 5 bases respectively, with 14 bases between them. CDR3 nucleotides: TGTGCCAGCAGTTCGCCGGGACGAACGAATGAAAAACTGTTTTTT. It codes for CASSSPGRTNEKLFF.

This sequence joins TRBV4-1 and TRBJ2-3; D is ambiguous. Germline values: CDR1 MGHRA, CDR2 YSYEKL. CDR3 length: 17 residues. V lost 0 bases to trimming and J lost 2 bases, with 15 bases between them. In nucleotides, the CDR3 is TGCGCCAGCAGCCAAGAGCTTGGGCTTAGGGTCACAGATACGCAGTATTTT. Translated: CASSQELGLRVTDTQYF.

The rearrangement uses TRBV5-1 and TRBJ2-5; D remains ambiguous. Germline V gives CDR1 SGHRS, CDR2 YFSETQ. The CDR3 totals 13 residues. Trimming removed 4 bases at V and 4 bases at J, with 11 bases between. CDR3 in DNA: TGCGCCAGCAGCCGATCGGACGGAGAGACCCAGTACTTC. Encoded protein: CASSRSDGETQYF.

V and J are TRBV20-1 and TRBJ2-5, with no clear D. The CDR3 covers 12 residues. Germline CDR1 reads DFQATT; CDR2 reads SNEGSKA (reference sequence). Trimming left V 4 bases short and J 4 bases short, with 10 bases between. The CDR3 is CSATSAGETQYF. CDR3 nucleotides: TGCAGTGCTACGTCGGCTGGAGAGACCCAGTACTTC.

This clonotype has a count of ten or more. This chain links TRBV29-1 with TRBJ2-7; tentatively, D is TRBD1 (5 bases). Trimming took off 6 bases at V and 2 bases at J, with 11 bases between the two ends. Germline lookup yields CDR1 SQVTM and CDR2 ANQGSEA. The CDR3 extends over 12 amino acids. CDR3 DNA sequence: TGCAGCGTGTCGGCAGGGACCTACGAGCAGTACTTC. Translation gives CSVSAGTYEQYF.

The V and J genes are TRBV6-2 or TRBV6-3 and TRBJ2-5; 8 bases line up with TRBD2. Germline CDR1 and CDR2: MNHEY and SVGEGT. The CDR3 spans 17 residues. V lost 6 bases, J lost 1 base, and 13 bases stayed unmatched. The CDR3 reads CASRWLAGSGVQETQYF. DNA for the CDR3: TGTGCCAGCAGATGGCTAGCGGGTTCGGGGGTCCAAGAGACCCAGTACTTC.

Turning to this clonotype: Relative to the germline gene, one junction end is altered; a read error may explain this. The chain uses TRBV10-3 and TRBJ2-1; tentative D call: TRBD1 (5 bases). From germline, CDR1 is ENHRY and CDR2 SYGVKD. CDR3 length: 14 residues. The CDR3 region has the DNA TGTGCCATCGGTGAAGGCAGGGCGAGGAATGAGCAGTTCTTC. Translating it yields CAIGEGRARNEQFF.

CDR3 region: CASSDLAGVQETQYF. CDR3 in DNA: TGCGCCAGCAGTGACCTAGCGGGGGTCCAAGAGACCCAGTACTTC. V usage is TRBV10-2 and J usage is TRBJ2-5; 10 bases agree with TRBD2. CDR3 size: 15 residues. Germline V CDR1 and CDR2: WSHSY, SAAADI. J was trimmed by 1 base and V by 3 bases; bases with no gene match: 2.

The rearrangement links TRBV6-1 to TRBJ1-2, with D hard to call. This CDR3 is 13 amino acids long. The germline gives CDR1 MNHNS, CDR2 SASEGT. Trimming took off 3 bases at V and 5 bases at J, with 10 bases between the two ends. CDR3 loop: CASSERSVYGYTF. CDR3 bases: TGTGCCAGCAGTGAGAGATCCGTTTATGGCTACACCTTC.

This clonotype was found a few times. V is TRBV20-1 and J is TRBJ2-4; unclear D gene. The V end lost 3 bases, the J end lost 0 bases, and 12 bases lay between the germline ends. The CDR3 spans 15 residues. Germline values: CDR1 DFQATT, CDR2 SNEGSKA (reference sequence). CDR3 protein: CSARASALAKNIQYF. The DNA for the CDR3 is TGCAGTGCTAGGGCCAGCGCCCTAGCCAAAAACATTCAGTACTTC.

This clonotype was observed a few times. The rearrangement joins TRBV29-1 to TRBJ2-5; D unresolved. Germline V gene lookup returns CDR1 SQVTM and CDR2 ANQGSEA. This CDR3 comprises 12 residues. V was clipped by 1 base and J by 2 bases, with 5 bases between them. This CDR3 is CSVEAGQETQYF. For the CDR3, the DNA is TGCAGCGTTGAAGCGGGTCAAGAGACCCAGTACTTC.